This T cell receptor (beta chain) was captured in a study of blood T cells in healthy people across ages. Sample-barcoded 5' priming and a J-beta primer mix drove a second PCR of 7 to 11 cycles. From the 5' RACE reads, TCRdb called clonotypes with MiXCR, one entry per CDR3 protein. The table shows under 1,000,000 distinct CDR3 sequences, with 35% to 40% occurring only once. The V end lost 1 base, the J end lost 6 bases, and 13 bases lay between the germline ends. The CDR3 loop spans 15 amino acids. Germline loops: CDR1 LGHDT, CDR2 YNNKEL (reference sequence). This clonotype was obtained from a man younger than 35 in good health. Material for sequencing was blood. The chain employs TRBV3-1 and TRBJ1-5, with D possibly matching TRBD1 (6 bases). The CDR3 DNA reads as TGTGCCAGCAGCCAAGGAGCAGGGGTGGGTCAGCCCCAGCATTTT. Translating gives CASSQGAGVGQPQHF.